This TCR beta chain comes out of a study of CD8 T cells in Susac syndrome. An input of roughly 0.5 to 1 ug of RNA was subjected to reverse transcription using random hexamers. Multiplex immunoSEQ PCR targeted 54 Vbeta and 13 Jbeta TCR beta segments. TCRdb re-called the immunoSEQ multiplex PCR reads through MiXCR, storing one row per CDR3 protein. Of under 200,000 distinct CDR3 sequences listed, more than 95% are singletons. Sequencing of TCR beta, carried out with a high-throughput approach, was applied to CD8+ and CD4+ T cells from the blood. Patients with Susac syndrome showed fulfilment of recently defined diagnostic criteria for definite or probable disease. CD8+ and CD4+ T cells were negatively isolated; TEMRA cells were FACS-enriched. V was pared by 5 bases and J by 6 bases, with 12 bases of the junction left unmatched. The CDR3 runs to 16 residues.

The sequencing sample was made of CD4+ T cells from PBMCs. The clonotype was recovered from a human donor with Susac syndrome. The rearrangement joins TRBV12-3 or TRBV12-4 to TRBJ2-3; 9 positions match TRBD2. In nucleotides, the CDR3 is TGTGCCAGCAGTATGAGACTAGCGGATGGTCGGGATACGCAGTATTTT. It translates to CASSMRLADGRDTQYF.